The clone carrying this T cell receptor beta chain was seen only once. Its antigen is not known. This entry belongs to a study of T cell responses to AZD1222 COVID-19 vaccine. Study conclusions and caveats: Possibly, clonal diversity was underestimated; donors were largely white British and included more females.

Method: immunoSEQ multiplex PCR; TCRdb's copy keeps in-frame clones and lacks some. The sample yields about 200,000 clones, 85% to 95% seen once. V was clipped by 4 bases and J by 4 bases; unmatched bases: 6. Germline assignment: CDR1 LGHDT and CDR2 YNNKEL (reference sequence). The CDR3 runs 14 residues. The sample consisted of peripheral blood, taken 28 days after the second AZD1222 dose. This receptor was obtained from an adult who received the AZD1222 COVID-19 vaccine. V usage is TRBV3-1 (or the pseudogene TRBV3-2) and J usage is TRBJ2-5; 7 bases fit TRBD1. The DNA for the CDR3 is TGTGCCAGCAGCCCCCACAACAGGGGAGAGACCCAGTACTTC. This translates into CASSPHNRGETQYF.